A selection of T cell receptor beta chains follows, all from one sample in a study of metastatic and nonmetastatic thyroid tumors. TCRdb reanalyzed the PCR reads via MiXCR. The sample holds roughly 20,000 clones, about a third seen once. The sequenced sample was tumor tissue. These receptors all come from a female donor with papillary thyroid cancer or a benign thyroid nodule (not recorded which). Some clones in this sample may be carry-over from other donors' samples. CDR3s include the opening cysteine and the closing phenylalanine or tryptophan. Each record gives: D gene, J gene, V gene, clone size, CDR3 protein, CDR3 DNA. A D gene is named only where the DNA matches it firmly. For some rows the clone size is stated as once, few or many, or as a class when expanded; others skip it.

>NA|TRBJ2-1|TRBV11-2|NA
CASSLNSWSGYNEQFF
TGTGCCAGCAGCTTGAATAGTTGGTCGGGCTACAATGAGCAGTTCTTC
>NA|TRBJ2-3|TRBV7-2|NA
CASSPYTDTQYF
TGTGCCAGCAGCCCTTACACAGATACGCAGTATTTT
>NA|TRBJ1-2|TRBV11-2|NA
CASSSRSFGGYTF
TGTGCCAGCAGCTCTAGGTCTTTTGGTGGCTACACCTTC
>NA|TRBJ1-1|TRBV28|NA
CASSLEGLRDTEAFF
TGTGCCAGCAGTTTGGAGGGGCTAAGGGACACTGAAGCTTTCTTT
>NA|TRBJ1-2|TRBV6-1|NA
CASTPGYHGYTF
TGTGCCAGCACCCCAGGGTACCATGGCTACACCTTC
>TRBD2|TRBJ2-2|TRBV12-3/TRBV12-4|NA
CASSWAGTSEGTGELFF
TGTGCCAGCAGTTGGGCCGGGACTAGCGAGGGCACCGGGGAGCTGTTTTTT
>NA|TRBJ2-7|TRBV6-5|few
CASSYPLRQASYEQYF
TGTGCCAGCAGCTATCCACTTAGACAGGCTAGCTACGAGCAGTACTTC
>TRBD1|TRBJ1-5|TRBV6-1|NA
CASSEQGAHQPQHF
TGTGCCAGCAGTGAACAGGGGGCGCATCAGCCCCAGCATTTT
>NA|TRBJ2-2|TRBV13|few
CASSTQRLTGELFF
TGTGCCAGCAGCACACAGAGACTCACCGGGGAGCTGTTTTTT
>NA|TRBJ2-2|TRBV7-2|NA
CAGESQGTGELFF
TGTGCCGGGGAGAGCCAGGGCACCGGGGAGCTGTTTTTT
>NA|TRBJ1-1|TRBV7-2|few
CASSSFRGSTEAFF
TGTGCCAGCAGCTCGTTCAGGGGAAGCACTGAAGCTTTCTTT
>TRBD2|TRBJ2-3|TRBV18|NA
CASSQLAGAPTDTQYF
TGTGCCAGCTCACAGTTAGCGGGGGCCCCCACAGATACGCAGTATTTT
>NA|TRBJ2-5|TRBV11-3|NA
CASSYRESGGGSQETQYF
TGTGCCAGCAGCTACCGGGAGAGTGGAGGGGGCAGTCAAGAGACCCAGTACTTC
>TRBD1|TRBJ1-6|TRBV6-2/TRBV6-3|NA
CASSGQGSSPLHF
TGTGCCAGCAGTGGACAGGGGAGTTCACCCCTCCACTTT
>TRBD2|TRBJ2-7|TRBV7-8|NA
CASSLGAIAGEQYF
TGTGCCAGCAGCTTAGGCGCGATAGCGGGTGAGCAGTACTTC
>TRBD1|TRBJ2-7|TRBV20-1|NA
CSARVTGGLRAYEQYF
TGCAGTGCTAGAGTAACAGGGGGCTTAAGGGCCTACGAGCAGTACTTC
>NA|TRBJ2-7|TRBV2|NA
CASSTGYEQYF
TGTGCCAGCAGTACAGGCTACGAGCAGTACTTC
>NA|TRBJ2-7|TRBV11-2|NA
CASSSGTSNEQYF
TGTGCCAGCAGCTCCGGGACGTCTAACGAGCAGTACTTC
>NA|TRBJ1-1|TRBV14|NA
CASSLVQGWTEAFF
TGTGCCAGCAGCCTTGTACAGGGATGGACTGAAGCTTTCTTT
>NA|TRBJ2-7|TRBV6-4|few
CASSSGRYGQYF
TGTGCCAGCAGTTCAGGCCGGTACGGGCAGTACTTC
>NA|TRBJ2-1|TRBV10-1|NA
CASSVGFEDEQFF
TGCGCCAGCAGCGTGGGGTTTGAGGATGAGCAGTTCTTC
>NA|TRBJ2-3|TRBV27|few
CARPGLHTDTQYF
TGTGCCAGACCCGGACTTCACACAGATACGCAGTATTTT
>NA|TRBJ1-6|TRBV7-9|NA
CASSLVPESPLHF
TGTGCCAGCAGCTTAGTCCCAGAATCACCCCTCCACTTT
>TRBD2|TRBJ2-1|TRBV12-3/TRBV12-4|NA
CASSFSGTSGREQFF
TGTGCCAGCAGTTTTAGTGGGACTAGCGGGAGAGAGCAGTTCTTC
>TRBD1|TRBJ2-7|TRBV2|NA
CASSMTGGNEQYF
TGTGCCAGCAGTATGACAGGGGGCAACGAGCAGTACTTC
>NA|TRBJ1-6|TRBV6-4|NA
CASTRYRTAESPLHF
TGTGCCAGCACCCGATACAGGACAGCGGAGTCACCCCTCCACTTT
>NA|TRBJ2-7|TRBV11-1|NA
CASSSDRSGSGYEQYF
TGTGCCAGCAGCTCCGACAGGAGCGGTAGCGGCTACGAGCAGTACTTC
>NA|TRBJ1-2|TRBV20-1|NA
CSASRGTGGYTF
TGCAGTGCTAGTCGAGGGACTGGTGGCTACACCTTC
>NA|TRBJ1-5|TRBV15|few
CATSRVGLNQPQHF
TGTGCCACCAGCAGAGTTGGGTTGAATCAGCCCCAGCATTTT
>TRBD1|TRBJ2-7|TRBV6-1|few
CASRTAGTGGYEQYF
TGTGCCAGCAGAACCGCCGGGACAGGGGGCTACGAGCAGTACTTC
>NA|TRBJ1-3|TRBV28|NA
CASSFRGGSGNTIYF
TGTGCCAGCAGTTTCAGAGGGGGTTCTGGAAACACCATATATTTT
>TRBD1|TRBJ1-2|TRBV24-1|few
CATSDSQLGQEYGYTF
TGTGCCACCAGTGATTCGCAGTTGGGACAGGAATATGGCTACACCTTC
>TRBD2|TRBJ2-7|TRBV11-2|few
CASSLAGVAYEQYF
TGTGCCAGCAGCTTGGCGGGAGTGGCCTACGAGCAGTACTTC
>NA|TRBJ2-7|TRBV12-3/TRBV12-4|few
CATATADEQYF
TGTGCCACCGCGACAGCCGACGAGCAGTACTTC
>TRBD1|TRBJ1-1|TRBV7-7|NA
CASSLESQGGNTEAFF
TGTGCTAGCAGCTTAGAGAGTCAAGGGGGCAACACTGAAGCTTTCTTT
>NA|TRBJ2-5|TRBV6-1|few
CASSPPGYQETQYF
TGTGCCAGCAGCCCGCCCGGGTACCAAGAGACCCAGTACTTC
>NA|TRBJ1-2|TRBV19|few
CASSIPTRIYGYTF
TGTGCCAGTAGTATCCCGACAAGGATCTATGGCTACACCTTC
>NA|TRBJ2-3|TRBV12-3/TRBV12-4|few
CASSLDSTDTQYF
TGTGCCAGCAGTTTAGATAGCACAGATACGCAGTATTTT
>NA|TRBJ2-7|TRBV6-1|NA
CASSEEGGASYEQYF
TGTGCCAGCAGTGAAGAAGGCGGGGCCTCCTACGAGCAGTACTTC
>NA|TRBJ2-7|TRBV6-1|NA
CATLPEAKGGGYEQYF
TGTGCCACCCTTCCGGAGGCGAAGGGGGGCGGGTACGAGCAGTACTTC
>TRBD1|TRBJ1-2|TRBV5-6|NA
CASSPGTGGAFGYTF
TGTGCCAGCAGCCCGGGGACAGGGGGCGCTTTTGGCTACACCTTC
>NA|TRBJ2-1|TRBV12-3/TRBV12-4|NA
CASSFEGSGYNEQFF
TGTGCCAGCAGTTTTGAGGGAAGCGGCTACAATGAGCAGTTCTTC
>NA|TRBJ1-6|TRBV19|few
CASSIVGTALGLHF
TGTGCCAGTAGTATAGTGGGTACAGCCCTGGGCCTCCACTTT
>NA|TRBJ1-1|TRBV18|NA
CASSRVGETFF
TGTGCCAGCTCACGAGTAGGGGAAACTTTCTTT
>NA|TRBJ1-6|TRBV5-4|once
CASSLASGMYNSPLHF
TGTGCCAGCAGCTTGGCTTCGGGAATGTATAATTCACCCCTCCACTTT
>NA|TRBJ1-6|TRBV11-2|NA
CASSLVALNSPLHF
TGTGCCAGCAGCTTAGTAGCCCTTAATTCACCCCTCCACTTT
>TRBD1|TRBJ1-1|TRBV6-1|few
CASSTGDSNSNTEAFF
TGTGCCAGCAGTACAGGGGACTCCAACTCGAACACTGAAGCTTTCTTT
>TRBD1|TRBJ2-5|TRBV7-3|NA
CASSTQTGYGETQYF
TGTGCCAGCAGCACCCAGACAGGGTACGGGGAGACCCAGTACTTC
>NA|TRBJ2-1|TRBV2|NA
CASAGYNEQFF
TGTGCCAGCGCGGGTTACAATGAGCAGTTCTTC
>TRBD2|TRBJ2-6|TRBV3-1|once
CASSLWEGASGANVLTF
TGTGCCAGCAGCCTTTGGGAGGGAGCGTCTGGGGCCAACGTCCTGACTTTC
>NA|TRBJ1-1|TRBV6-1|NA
CASSSTGRGGGTEAFF
TGTGCCAGCAGTTCAACGGGCCGGGGAGGTGGCACTGAAGCTTTCTTT
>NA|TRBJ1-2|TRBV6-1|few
CATTVNYGYTF
TGTGCCACCACGGTGAACTATGGCTACACCTTC
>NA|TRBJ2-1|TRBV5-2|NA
CASKVSGTSSYNEQFF
TGTGCCAGCAAGGTTAGCGGGACCAGCTCCTACAATGAGCAGTTCTTC
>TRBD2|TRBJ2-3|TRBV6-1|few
CASRLAGGPTDTQYF
TGTGCCAGCAGACTAGCGGGAGGACCCACAGATACGCAGTATTTT
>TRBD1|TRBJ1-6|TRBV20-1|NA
CSARGWTGGYNSPLHF
TGCAGTGCTAGGGGCTGGACAGGGGGCTATAATTCACCCCTCCACTTT
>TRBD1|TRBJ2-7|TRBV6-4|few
CASSLQPDRVGHEQYF
TGTGCCAGCAGCCTACAACCCGACAGGGTAGGCCACGAGCAGTACTTC